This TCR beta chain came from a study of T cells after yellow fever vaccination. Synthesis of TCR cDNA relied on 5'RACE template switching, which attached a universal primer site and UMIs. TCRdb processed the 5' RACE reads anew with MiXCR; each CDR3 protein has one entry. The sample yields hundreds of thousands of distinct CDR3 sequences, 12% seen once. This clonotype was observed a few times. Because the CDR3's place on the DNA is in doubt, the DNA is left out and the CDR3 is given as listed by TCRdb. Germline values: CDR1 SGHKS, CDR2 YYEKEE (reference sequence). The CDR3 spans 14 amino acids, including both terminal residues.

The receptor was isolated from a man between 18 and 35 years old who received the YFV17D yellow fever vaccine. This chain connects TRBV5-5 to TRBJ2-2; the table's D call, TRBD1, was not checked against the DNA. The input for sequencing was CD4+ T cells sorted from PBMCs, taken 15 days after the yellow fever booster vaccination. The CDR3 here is CASSLGGGPGSCFF.